This TCR beta chain was recovered during a study of ipilimumab plus nivolumab after autologous stem cell transplantation. Trimming removed 1 base at V and 1 base at J, with 7 bases between. Per germline, CDR1 SGHAT and CDR2 FQNNGV. The CDR3 runs to 14 residues. Starting 14 to 28 days after autologous transplant, ipilimumab 1 mg/kg was given. Clones were read by immunoSEQ multiplex PCR, and TCRdb kept only the in-frame ones, dropping some. The sample consists of roughly 86,000 clones, 75% to 85% of them appearing once. The sample in question was PBMCs, obtained in a trial of ipilimumab plus nivolumab as post-transplant consolidation. The chain has TRBV11-2 and TRBJ1-1; D is perhaps TRBD1 (5 bases). This clonotype was obtained from a male donor with diffuse large B-cell lymphoma. The CDR3 nucleotides read TGTGCCAGCAGCTTAGTAAGGGGGAACACTGAAGCTTTCTTT. The encoded protein is CASSLVRGNTEAFF.